This T cell receptor (beta chain) was found in a study of blood T cell repertoires in COVID-19. The study drew participants aged about 18 to 89 years from approximately 23 US areas. The table came from immunoSEQ multiplex PCR; TCRdb's copy has only in-frame clones and leaves some out. The sample includes roughly 150,000 clones, roughly 85% of them seen just once. CDR1 and CDR2 from the germline V gene are KGHSH and LQKENI. V lost 3 bases and J lost 3, with 11 bases in between. This CDR3 is 15 amino acids long. This receptor was taken from a woman aged 65 to 85 in a cohort exposed to, infected with or recovered from COVID-19 (not recorded which). V gene TRBV18 combines with J gene TRBJ1-4, with TRBD1 as a possible D gene (6 bases). The sample consisted of PBMCs or T cells enriched from blood (not recorded which). The DNA for the CDR3 is TGTGCCAGCTCACCGGAACAGGGAGCTAATGAAAAACTGTTTTTT. It specifies CASSPEQGANEKLFF.